This TCR delta chain originates from a study of gamma-delta T cells after stem cell transplantation. TCRdb reran clone calling via CATT on the RT-PCR reads. This table has fewer than 12,000 delta-chain clones, 1.3% appearing once. Germline CDR1 and CDR2: GEAIGNYY and EKD. Trimming removed 4 bases from V and 2 bases from J; junction bases left unmatched: 6. The CDR3 runs 15 residues. This clone was seen many times. The chain carries TRDV2 and TRDJ1; 10 bases are a match to TRDD3. Sample: gamma-delta T cells. The clonotype comes from a human donor. It is not recorded whose cells these are; they may come from a transplant donor. The CDR3 protein is CACDHVLGDTDKLIF. The CDR3, as DNA: TGTGCCTGTGATCACGTACTGGGGGATACCGATAAACTCATCTTT.